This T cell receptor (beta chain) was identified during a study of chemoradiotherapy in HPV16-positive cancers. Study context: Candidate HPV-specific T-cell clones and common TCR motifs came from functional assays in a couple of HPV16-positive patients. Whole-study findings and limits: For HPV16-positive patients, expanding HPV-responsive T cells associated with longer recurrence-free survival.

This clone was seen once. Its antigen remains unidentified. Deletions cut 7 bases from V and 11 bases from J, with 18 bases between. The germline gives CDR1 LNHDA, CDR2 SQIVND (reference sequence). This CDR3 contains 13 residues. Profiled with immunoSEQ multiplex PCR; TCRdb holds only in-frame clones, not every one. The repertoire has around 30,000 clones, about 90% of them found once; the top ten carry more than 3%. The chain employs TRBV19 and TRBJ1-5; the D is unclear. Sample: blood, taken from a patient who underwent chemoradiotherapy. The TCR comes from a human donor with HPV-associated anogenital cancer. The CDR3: CASTPGRREAQHF. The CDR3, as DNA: TGTGCCAGTACCCCGGGCCGGAGGGAGGCCCAGCATTTT.